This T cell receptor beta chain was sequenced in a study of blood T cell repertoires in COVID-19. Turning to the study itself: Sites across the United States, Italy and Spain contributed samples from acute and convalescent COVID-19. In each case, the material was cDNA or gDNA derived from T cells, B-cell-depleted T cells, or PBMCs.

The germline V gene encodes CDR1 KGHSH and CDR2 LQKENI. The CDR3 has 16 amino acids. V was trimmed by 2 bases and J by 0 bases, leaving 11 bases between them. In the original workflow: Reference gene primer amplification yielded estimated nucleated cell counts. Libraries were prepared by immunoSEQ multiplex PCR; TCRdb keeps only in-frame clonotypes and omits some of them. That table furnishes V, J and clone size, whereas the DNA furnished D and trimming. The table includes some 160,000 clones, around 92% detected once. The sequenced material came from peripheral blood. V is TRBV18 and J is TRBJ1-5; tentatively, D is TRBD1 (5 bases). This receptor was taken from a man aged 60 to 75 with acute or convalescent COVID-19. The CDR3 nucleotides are TGTGCCAGCTCACCAAGCGACAGCCATAGCAATCAGCCCCAGCATTTT. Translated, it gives CASSPSDSHSNQPQHF. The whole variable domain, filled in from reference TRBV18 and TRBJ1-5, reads NAGVMQNPRHLVRRRGQEARLRCSPMKGHSHVYWYRQLPEEGLKFMVYLQKENIIDESGMPKERFSAEFPKEGPSILRIQQVVRGDSAAYFCASSPSDSHSNQPQHFGDGTRLSIL.